These 12 T cell receptor beta chains originate from one sample sequenced in a study of CD8 T cells in ankylosing spondylitis. Their antigens remain unidentified. General study results and limits: Ankylosing spondylitis blood appeared to carry a characteristic TCR beta motif of fewer than 10 highly homologous variants.

TCRdb analysed the 5' RACE reads with MiXCR anew, one entry per CDR3 protein. The sample records approximately 540,000 distinct CDR3 sequences, about 13% being singletons. Sequencing was performed on blood, either unsorted or a sorted T cell fraction (not recorded which). Source of these receptors: a male donor with ankylosing spondylitis.

This clonotype has only a few counts. The V gene is TRBV7-9, the J gene TRBJ1-1, with D perhaps TRBD1 (5 bases). The CDR3 sequence is 10 residues long. CDR1 and CDR2 from the germline V gene are SEHNR and FQNEAQ (reference sequence). V lost 6 bases to trimming and J lost 7 bases, with 6 bases between them. As DNA, the CDR3 is TGTGCCAGCAGGGGGGATGAAGCTTTCTTT. Translation: CASRGDEAFF.

This chain uses TRBV24-1 with TRBJ2-2, with 7 bases identical to TRBD1. Germline V gives CDR1 KGHDR, CDR2 SFDVKD. This CDR3 is 15 amino acids long. The V gene end was trimmed by 4 bases and the J gene end by 5 bases; junction bases not matched to a gene: 6. The CDR3 sequence is CATSEAGGRTGELFF. The CDR3 nucleotides are TGTGCCACCAGTGAAGCAGGGGGTCGGACCGGGGAGCTGTTTTTT.

CDR3 nucleotides: TGTGCCAGCTCACCACCAACTCAGGGAGATACGCAGTATTTT. Translating gives CASSPPTQGDTQYF. This chain connects TRBV18 to TRBJ2-3; D is perhaps TRBD1 (5 bases). The CDR3 runs 14 residues. The germline V gene encodes CDR1 KGHSH and CDR2 LQKENI. V lost 0 bases and J 5 bases, leaving 9 bases between the germline ends.

This clonotype was counted many times. The chain uses TRBV5-6 and TRBJ1-1, with 7 bases lining up with TRBD1. Per the germline V gene, CDR1 is SGHDT and CDR2 is YYEEEE. The CDR3 loop spans 14 amino acids. Trimming cost V 4 bases and J 5 bases; bases outside gene matches: 8. CDR3 sequence reads: CASSRYYRGTEAFF. As DNA, the CDR3 is TGTGCCAGCAGCCGATACTACAGGGGAACTGAAGCTTTCTTT.

This clonotype was found a few times. The chain links TRBV20-1 to TRBJ2-5; no firm D call. The V gene lost 0 bases and the J gene lost 2 bases, with 7 bases spanning the gap. Per the germline V gene, CDR1 is DFQATT and CDR2 is SNEGSKA (reference sequence). The CDR3 sequence is 13 residues long. CDR3 DNA sequence: TGCAGTGCTAGAGATGAGCTACAAGAGACCCAGTACTTC. Amino acids: CSARDELQETQYF.

In its sample, this clonotype was seen a few times. The CDR3 bases are TGTGCCAGCAGTATTTTGACTAGCGGGATGACAGATACGCAGTATTTT. Protein: CASSILTSGMTDTQYF. V usage is TRBV12-3 or TRBV12-4 and J usage is TRBJ2-3, with 11 bases lining up with TRBD2. There are 16 residues in the CDR3. With 5 bases clipped from V and 3 bases from J, the junction kept 7 bases outside the gene matches.

This clonotype was counted many times. The J gene is TRBJ2-1, the V gene TRBV20-1; 7 bases map to TRBD1. CDR1 and CDR2 (germline): DFQATT, SNEGSKA (reference sequence). The CDR3 length is 16 residues. V lost 0 bases to trimming and J lost 1 base; unmatched junction nucleotides: 6. The CDR3 region is CSARDFRQGSYNEQFF. CDR3 DNA sequence: TGCAGTGCTAGAGATTTCCGACAGGGTTCCTACAATGAGCAGTTCTTC.

This clonotype appeared a few times. J is TRBJ2-3 and V is TRBV11-2; 7 bases are a match to TRBD2. Unmatched junction bases numbered 15, after V lost 2 bases and J lost 1 base. The CDR3 has 19 amino acids. In germline, CDR1 is SGHAT, CDR2 FQNNGV. The CDR3 bases are TGTGCCAGCAGCTTACGTCCCGGGACTAAAGATTTCGGCACAGATACGCAGTATTTT. Translation gives CASSLRPGTKDFGTDTQYF.

J is TRBJ2-7 and V is TRBV5-5, with D possibly matching TRBD1 (5 bases). Trimming pared 3 bases from V and 2 bases from J, leaving 9 bases between. The CDR3 runs 13 residues. Germline assignment: CDR1 SGHKS and CDR2 YYEKEE (reference sequence). This CDR3 is CASSSAGTYEQYF. The CDR3 DNA reads as TGTGCCAGCAGCTCGGCAGGGACCTACGAGCAGTACTTC.

The rearrangement joins TRBV20-1 to TRBJ1-2; no firm D call. V was cut by 3 bases and J by 4 bases, with 15 bases left in between. Germline assignment: CDR1 DFQATT and CDR2 SNEGSKA (reference sequence). This CDR3 has 14 residues. The CDR3: CSASVPGLRYGYTF. The DNA for the CDR3 is TGCAGTGCTAGTGTCCCAGGTCTCCGCTATGGCTACACCTTC.

The CDR3 DNA follows: TGTGCCAGCAGCGGGTCGGACGGGGAGGGCCACGAGCAGTACGTC. Its translation is CASSGSDGEGHEQYV. The rearrangement uses TRBV9 and TRBJ2-7, with TRBD2 identical over 7 bases. This CDR3 has 15 amino acids. Germline CDR1 and CDR2: SGDLS and YYNGEE. The V segment lost 3 bases and the J segment 5 bases; nucleotides outside the gene matches: 11.

Only a few counts were recorded for this clonotype. The genes are TRBV2 and TRBJ2-1, with D possibly TRBD1 on 6 matching bases. V was cut by 10 bases and J by 2 bases, with 12 bases left in between. The CDR3 is made up of 13 amino acids. Germline-derived CDR1 and CDR2 are SNHLY and FYNNEI. In DNA form, the CDR3 reads TGTGCCAACCGACAGGTTACCTACAATGAGCAGTTCTTC. Translated, it gives CANRQVTYNEQFF.